This T cell receptor beta chain came from a study of T cells after yellow fever vaccination. Notes on the study in general: Sorted repertoires could include abundant contaminating clonotypes from bulk cells.

The table lists this clonotype with a few counts. What it binds is not known. Trimming pared 8 bases from V and 0 bases from J, leaving 11 bases between. This CDR3 has 14 amino acids. Germline assignment: CDR1 LGHDT and CDR2 YNNKEL (reference sequence). TCRdb reprocessed the 5' RACE reads via MiXCR and lists one record per CDR3 protein. Seen here are hundreds of thousands of distinct CDR3 sequences, approximately 13% observed once, and the top ten hold about 16%. The sample here was PBMCs, taken on the day of the yellow fever booster vaccination. The source is a man aged 30 to 45 who received the YFV17D yellow fever vaccine. The genes are TRBV3-1 and TRBJ1-3; D is unresolved. The chain's CDR3 is CASFGENSGNTIYF. Here the CDR3 DNA reads TGTGCCAGCTTCGGGGAAAACTCTGGAAACACCATATATTTT.